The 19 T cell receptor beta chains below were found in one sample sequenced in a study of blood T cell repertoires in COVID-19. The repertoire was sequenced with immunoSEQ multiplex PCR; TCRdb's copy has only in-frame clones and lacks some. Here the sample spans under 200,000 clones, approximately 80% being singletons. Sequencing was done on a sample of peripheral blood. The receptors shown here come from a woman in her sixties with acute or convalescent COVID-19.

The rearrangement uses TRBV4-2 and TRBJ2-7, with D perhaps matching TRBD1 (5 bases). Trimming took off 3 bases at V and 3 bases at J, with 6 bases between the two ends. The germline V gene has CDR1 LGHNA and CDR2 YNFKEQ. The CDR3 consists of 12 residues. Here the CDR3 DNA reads TGTGCCAGCAGCCAGGACAACTACGAGCAGTACTTC. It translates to CASSQDNYEQYF.

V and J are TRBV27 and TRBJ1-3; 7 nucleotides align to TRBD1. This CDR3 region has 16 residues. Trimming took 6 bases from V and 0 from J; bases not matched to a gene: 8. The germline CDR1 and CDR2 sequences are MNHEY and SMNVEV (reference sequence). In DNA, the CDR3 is TGTGCCAGCAGGCCCGACAGGGCACACTCTGGAAACACCATATATTTT. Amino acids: CASRPDRAHSGNTIYF.

The CDR3 protein is CASSQDSYSEAFF. CDR3 coding DNA: TGCGCCAGCAGCCAAGATAGTTATTCTGAAGCTTTCTTT. The chain carries TRBV4-1 and TRBJ1-1; D is uncertain. This CDR3 contains 13 residues. V lost 0 bases and J lost 6, with 8 bases in between. In germline, CDR1 is MGHRA, CDR2 YSYEKL.

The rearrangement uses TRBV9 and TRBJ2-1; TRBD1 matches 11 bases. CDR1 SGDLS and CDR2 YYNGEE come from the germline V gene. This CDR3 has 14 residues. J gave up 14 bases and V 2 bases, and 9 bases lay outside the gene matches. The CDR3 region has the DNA TGTGCCAGCAGCGTTTCCGGGACAGGGGGTCAGAAGTTCTTC. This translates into CASSVSGTGGQKFF. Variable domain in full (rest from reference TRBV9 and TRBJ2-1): DSGVTQTPKHLITATGQRVTLRCSPRSGDLSVYWYQQSLDQGLQFLIQYYNGEERAKGNILERFSAQQFPDLHSELNLSSLELGDSALYFCASSVSGTGGQKFFGPGTRLTVL.

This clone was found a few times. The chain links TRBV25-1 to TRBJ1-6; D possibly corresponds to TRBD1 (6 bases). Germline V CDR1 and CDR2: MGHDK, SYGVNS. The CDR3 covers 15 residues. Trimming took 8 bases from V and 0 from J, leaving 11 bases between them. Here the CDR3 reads CASHDRSSYNSPLHF. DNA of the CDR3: TGTGCCAGCCATGACAGGAGCTCCTATAATTCACCCCTCCACTTT.

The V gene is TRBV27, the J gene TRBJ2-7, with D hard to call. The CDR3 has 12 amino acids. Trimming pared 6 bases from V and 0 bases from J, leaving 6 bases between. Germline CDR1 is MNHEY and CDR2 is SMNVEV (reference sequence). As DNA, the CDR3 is TGTGCCAGCAGGGCAGTCTCCTACGAGCAGTACTTC. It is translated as CASRAVSYEQYF.

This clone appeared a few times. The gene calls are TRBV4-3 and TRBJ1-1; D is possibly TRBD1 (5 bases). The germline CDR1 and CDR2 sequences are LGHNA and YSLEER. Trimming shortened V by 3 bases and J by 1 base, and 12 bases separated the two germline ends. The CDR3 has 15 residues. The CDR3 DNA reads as TGCGCCAGCAGCCAGATCCCAGGGCCGAACACTGAAGCTTTCTTT. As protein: CASSQIPGPNTEAFF.

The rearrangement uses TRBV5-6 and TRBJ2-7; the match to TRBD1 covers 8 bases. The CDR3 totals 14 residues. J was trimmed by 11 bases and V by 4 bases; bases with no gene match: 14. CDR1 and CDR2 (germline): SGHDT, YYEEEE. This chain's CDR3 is CASSQRDRPRSEYF. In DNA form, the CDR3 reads TGTGCCAGCAGCCAAAGGGACAGGCCTAGGAGCGAGTACTTC.

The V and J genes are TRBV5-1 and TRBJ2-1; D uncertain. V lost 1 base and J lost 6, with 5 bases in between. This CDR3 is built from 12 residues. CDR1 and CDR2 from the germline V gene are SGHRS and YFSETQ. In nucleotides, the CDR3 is TGCGCCAGCAGCTTGACTCTCAATGAGCAGTTCTTC. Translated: CASSLTLNEQFF. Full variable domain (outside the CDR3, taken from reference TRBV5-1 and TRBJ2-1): KAGVTQTPRYLIKTRGQQVTLSCSPISGHRSVSWYQQTPGQGLQFLFEYFSETQRNKGNFPGRFSGRQFSNSRSEMNVSTLELGDSALYLCASSLTLNEQFFGPGTRLTVL.

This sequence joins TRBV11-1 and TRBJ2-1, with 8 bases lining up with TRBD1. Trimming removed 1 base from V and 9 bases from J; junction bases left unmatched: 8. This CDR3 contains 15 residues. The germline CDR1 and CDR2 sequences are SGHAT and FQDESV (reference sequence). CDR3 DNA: TGTGCCAGCAGCTTAGAGCCGCAGGGGGCCGGTGAGCAGTTCTTC. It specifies CASSLEPQGAGEQFF.

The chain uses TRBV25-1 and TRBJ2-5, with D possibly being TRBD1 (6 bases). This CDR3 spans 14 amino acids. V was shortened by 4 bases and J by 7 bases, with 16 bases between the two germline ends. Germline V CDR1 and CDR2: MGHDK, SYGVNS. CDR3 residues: CASSVSAGAGTQYF. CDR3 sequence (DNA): TGTGCCAGCAGTGTATCGGCAGGGGCCGGGACCCAGTACTTC.

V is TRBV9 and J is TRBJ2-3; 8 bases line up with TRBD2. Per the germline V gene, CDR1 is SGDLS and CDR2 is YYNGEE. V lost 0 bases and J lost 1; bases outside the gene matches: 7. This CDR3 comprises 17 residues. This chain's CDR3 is CASSVAPGRGGTDTQYF. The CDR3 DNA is TGTGCCAGCAGCGTAGCCCCAGGGCGGGGGGGCACAGATACGCAGTATTTT.

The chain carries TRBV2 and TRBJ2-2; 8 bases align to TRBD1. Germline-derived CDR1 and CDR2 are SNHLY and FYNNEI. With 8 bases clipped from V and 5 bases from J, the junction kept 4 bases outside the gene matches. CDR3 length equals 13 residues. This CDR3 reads CASFRGRTGELFF. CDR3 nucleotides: TGTGCCAGCTTCAGGGGGCGTACCGGGGAGCTGTTTTTT.

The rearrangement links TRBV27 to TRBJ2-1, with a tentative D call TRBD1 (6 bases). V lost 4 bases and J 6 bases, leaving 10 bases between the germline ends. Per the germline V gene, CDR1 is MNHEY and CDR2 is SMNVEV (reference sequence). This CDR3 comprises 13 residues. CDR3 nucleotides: TGTGCCAGCAGTTATGGACAGACCAATGAGCAGTTCTTC. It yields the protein CASSYGQTNEQFF.

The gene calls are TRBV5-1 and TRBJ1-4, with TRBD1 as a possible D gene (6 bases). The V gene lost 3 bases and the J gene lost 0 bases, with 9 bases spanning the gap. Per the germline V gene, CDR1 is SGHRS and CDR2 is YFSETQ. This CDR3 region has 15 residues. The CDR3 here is CASSSGQPTNEKLFF. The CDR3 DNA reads TGCGCCAGCAGCTCGGGACAACCAACTAATGAAAAACTGTTTTTT.

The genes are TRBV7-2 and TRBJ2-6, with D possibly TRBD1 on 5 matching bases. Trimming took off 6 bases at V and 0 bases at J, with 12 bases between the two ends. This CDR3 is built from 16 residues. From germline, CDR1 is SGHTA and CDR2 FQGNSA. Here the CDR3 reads CASRAWGRSGANVLTF. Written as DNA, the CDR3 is TGTGCCAGCAGGGCCTGGGGCCGCTCTGGGGCCAACGTCCTGACTTTC.

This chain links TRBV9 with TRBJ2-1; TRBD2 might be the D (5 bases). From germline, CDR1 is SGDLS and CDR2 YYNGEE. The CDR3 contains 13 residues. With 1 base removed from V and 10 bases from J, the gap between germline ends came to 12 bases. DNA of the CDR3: TGTGCCAGCAGCGTACTCCCCACTAGAGAGCAGTTCTTC. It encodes CASSVLPTREQFF. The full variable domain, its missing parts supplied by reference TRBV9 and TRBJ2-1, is DSGVTQTPKHLITATGQRVTLRCSPRSGDLSVYWYQQSLDQGLQFLIQYYNGEERAKGNILERFSAQQFPDLHSELNLSSLELGDSALYFCASSVLPTREQFFGPGTRLTVL.

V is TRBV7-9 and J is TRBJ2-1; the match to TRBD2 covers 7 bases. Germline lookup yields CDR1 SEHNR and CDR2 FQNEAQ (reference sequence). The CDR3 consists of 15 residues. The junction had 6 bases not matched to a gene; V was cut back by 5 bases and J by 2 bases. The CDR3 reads CASSTARGAYNEQFF. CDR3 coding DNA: TGTGCCAGCAGCACTGCCCGGGGGGCCTACAATGAGCAGTTCTTC.

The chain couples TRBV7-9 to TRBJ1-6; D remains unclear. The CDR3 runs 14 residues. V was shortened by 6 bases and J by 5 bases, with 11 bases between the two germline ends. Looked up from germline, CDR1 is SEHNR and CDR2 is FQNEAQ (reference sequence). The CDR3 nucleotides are TGTGCCAGCAGTACCCCGGGAGATAATTCACCCCTCCACTTT. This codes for CASSTPGDNSPLHF.